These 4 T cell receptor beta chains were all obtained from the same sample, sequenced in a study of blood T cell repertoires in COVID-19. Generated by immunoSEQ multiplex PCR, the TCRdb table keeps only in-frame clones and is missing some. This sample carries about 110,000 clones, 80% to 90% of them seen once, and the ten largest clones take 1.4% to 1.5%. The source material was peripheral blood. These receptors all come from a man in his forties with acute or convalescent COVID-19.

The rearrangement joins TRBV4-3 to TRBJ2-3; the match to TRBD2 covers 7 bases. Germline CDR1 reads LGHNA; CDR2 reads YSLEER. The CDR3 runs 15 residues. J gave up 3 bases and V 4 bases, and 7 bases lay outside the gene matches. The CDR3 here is CASSLKGLWTDTQYF. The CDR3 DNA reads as TGCGCCAGCAGCCTTAAGGGACTATGGACAGATACGCAGTATTTT.

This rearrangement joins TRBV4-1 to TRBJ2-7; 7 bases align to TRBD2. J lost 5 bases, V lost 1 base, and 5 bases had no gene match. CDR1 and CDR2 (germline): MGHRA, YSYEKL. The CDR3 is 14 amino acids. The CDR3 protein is CASSQGIGRDEQYF. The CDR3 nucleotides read TGCGCCAGCAGCCAAGGGATAGGGAGGGACGAGCAGTACTTC.

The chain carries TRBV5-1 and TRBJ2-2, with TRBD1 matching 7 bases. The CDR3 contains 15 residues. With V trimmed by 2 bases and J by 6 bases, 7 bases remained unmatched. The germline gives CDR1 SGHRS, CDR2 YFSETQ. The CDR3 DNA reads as TGCGCCAGCAGCTTTGTCGCAGGGGGTCCCGGGGAGCTGTTTTTT. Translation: CASSFVAGGPGELFF. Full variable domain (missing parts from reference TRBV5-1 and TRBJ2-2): KAGVTQTPRYLIKTRGQQVTLSCSPISGHRSVSWYQQTPGQGLQFLFEYFSETQRNKGNFPGRFSGRQFSNSRSEMNVSTLELGDSALYLCASSFVAGGPGELFFGEGSRLTVL.

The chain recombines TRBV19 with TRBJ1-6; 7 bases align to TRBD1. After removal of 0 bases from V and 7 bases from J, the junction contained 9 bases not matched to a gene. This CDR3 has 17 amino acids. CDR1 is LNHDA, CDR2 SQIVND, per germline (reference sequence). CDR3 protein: CASSIDFADRANSPLHF. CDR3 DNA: TGTGCCAGTAGTATAGATTTTGCCGACAGGGCGAATTCACCCCTCCACTTT.